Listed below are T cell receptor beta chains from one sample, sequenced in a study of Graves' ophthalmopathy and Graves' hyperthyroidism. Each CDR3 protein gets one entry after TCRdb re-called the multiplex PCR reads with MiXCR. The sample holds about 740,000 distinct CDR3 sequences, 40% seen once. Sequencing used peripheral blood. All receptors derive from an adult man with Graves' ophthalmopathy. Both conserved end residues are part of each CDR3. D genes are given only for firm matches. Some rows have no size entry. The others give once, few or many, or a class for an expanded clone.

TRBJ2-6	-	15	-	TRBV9	TGTGCCAGCAGTGGTGCCCTCTCTGGGGCCAACGTCCTGACTTTC	CASSGALSGANVLTF
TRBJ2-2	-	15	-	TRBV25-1	TGTGCCAGCAGGATATCTGGGGGGCTCACCGGGGAGCTGTTTTTT	CASRISGGLTGELFF
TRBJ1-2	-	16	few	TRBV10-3	TGTGCCAGCAGTTTCCCACGCCGACAGCCGAGTCATGGCTACACCTTC	CASSFPRRQPSHGYTF
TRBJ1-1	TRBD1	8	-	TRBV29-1	TGCAGCGTGACAGGACAGGGTTTT	CSVTGQGF
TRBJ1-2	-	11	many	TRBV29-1	TGCAGCGTTGTGCAGGGAAGTGGCTACACCTTC	CSVVQGSGYTF
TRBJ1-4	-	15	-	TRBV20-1	TGCAGTGCTAGAGATGGAAGGGACGTAGATGAAAAACTGTTTTTT	CSARDGRDVDEKLFF
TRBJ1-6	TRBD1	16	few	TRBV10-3	TGTGCCAGCAGTTACGATCCCGGGACAGGGGGCTCACCCCTCCACTTT	CASSYDPGTGGSPLHF
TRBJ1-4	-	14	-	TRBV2	TGTGCCAGCAGTTACCTGGACAATGTCCGAAAACTGTTTTTT	CASSYLDNVRKLFF
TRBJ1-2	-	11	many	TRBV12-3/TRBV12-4	TGTGCCAGCAGCCGGGATTCAGGCTACACCTTC	CASSRDSGYTF
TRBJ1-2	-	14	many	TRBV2	TGTGCCAGCAGGGATCACCGGACCCTCTATGGCTACACCTTC	CASRDHRTLYGYTF
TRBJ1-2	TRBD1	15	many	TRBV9	TGTGCCAGCAGCGCAGATTTCGGACAGGGGAACGGCTACACCTTC	CASSADFGQGNGYTF
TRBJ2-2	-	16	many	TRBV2	TGTGCCAGCAGGGAAGGACACGGGAAACACACCGGGGAGCTGTTTTTT	CASREGHGKHTGELFF
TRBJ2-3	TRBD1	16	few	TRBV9	TGTGCCAGCAGCGTAGCTGGGACAGGGGTTGGAGCTACGCAGTATTTT	CASSVAGTGVGATQYF
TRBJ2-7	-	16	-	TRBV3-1	TGTGCCAGCAGCCAAGGATCGGGCATAACGACCTACGAGCAGTACTTC	CASSQGSGITTYEQYF
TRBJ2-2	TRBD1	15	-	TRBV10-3	TGTGCCAGCAGGGTGGACAGGGGAAACACCGGGGAGCTGTTTTTT	CASRVDRGNTGELFF
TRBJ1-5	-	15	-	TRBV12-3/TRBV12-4	TGTGCCAGCAGTTTAAATCCCCGTGGCAATCAGCCCCAGCATTTT	CASSLNPRGNQPQHF
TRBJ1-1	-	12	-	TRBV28	TGTGCCACCCAACTTAGGAACACTGAAGCTTTCTTT	CATQLRNTEAFF
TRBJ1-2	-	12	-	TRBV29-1	TGCAGCGTTGACGGGGGCCAGTATGGCTACACCTTC	CSVDGGQYGYTF
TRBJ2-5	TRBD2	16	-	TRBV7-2	TGTGCCAGCAGCTTAGTGGGCGGGAGTTCCAAGGAGACCCAGTACTTC	CASSLVGGSSKETQYF
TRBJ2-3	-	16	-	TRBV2	TGTGCCAGCAGTGATTTGTCTCCGGGGTCGGTAGATACGCAGTATTTT	CASSDLSPGSVDTQYF
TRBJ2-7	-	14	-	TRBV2	TGTGCCAGCAGTCCCTTTCTCGACTTACTTAAGCGGTACTTC	CASSPFLDLLKRYF
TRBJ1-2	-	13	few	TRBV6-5	TGTGCCAGCAGTCCGGACGGATCATATGGCTACACCTTC	CASSPDGSYGYTF
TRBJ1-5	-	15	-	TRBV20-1	TGCAGTGCCGCTCGCGCGGGGGGGCAGAATCAGCCCCAGCATTTT	CSAARAGGQNQPQHF
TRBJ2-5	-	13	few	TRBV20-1	TGCAGTGCTAGAGGGGGGTACCAAGAGACCCAGTACTTC	CSARGGYQETQYF
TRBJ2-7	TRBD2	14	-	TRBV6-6	TGTGCCAGCACCACTAGCGGGCAAATCTACGAGCAGTACTTC	CASTTSGQIYEQYF
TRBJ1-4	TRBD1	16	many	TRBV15	TGTGCCACCAGCACTCCGGGACAGCGCGTTAATGAAAAACTGTTTTTT	CATSTPGQRVNEKLFF
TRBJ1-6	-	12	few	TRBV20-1	TGCAGTGCCAGACACTCCGGGTCACCCCTCCACTTT	CSARHSGSPLHF
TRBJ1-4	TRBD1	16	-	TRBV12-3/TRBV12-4	TGTGCCAGCAGCCACCCCCGGGACAGCCTGAATGAAAAACTGTTTTTT	CASSHPRDSLNEKLFF